The 30 T cell receptor beta chains below come from one sample, sequenced in a study of blood T cell repertoires in COVID-19. TCRdb's copy holds only in-frame clones and misses some; the assay was immunoSEQ multiplex PCR. The sample lists 450,000 or so clones; about 90% were seen once. What was sequenced was peripheral blood. All receptors come from a young man with COVID-19, enrolled during active disease.

Turning to this clone: A much larger clonotype is one base distant, so this may be a read error. The J gene is TRBJ1-3, the V gene TRBV11-2; 8 positions agree with TRBD1. The junction had 1 base not matched to a gene; V was cut back by 4 bases and J by 2 bases. The germline gives CDR1 SGHAT, CDR2 FQNNGV. The CDR3 extends over 14 amino acids. The CDR3 sequence: CASSSDRAGNTIYF. The CDR3 nucleotides read TGTGCCAGCAGCTCGGACAGGGCTGGAAACACCATATATTTT.

The J gene is TRBJ1-1, the V gene TRBV18; tentatively, D is TRBD1 (5 bases). Deletions cut 3 bases from V and 3 bases from J, with 14 bases between. CDR3 length: 15 residues. Germline-derived CDR1 and CDR2 are KGHSH and LQKENI. The CDR3 DNA reads as TGTGCCAGCTCACCTAACCGGGACTGGCACACTGAAGCTTTCTTT. Protein: CASSPNRDWHTEAFF.

The rearrangement joins TRBV12-3 or TRBV12-4 to TRBJ2-7; D call uncertain. Trimming shortened V by 3 bases and J by 5 bases, and 8 bases separated the two germline ends. The CDR3 is 12 residues long. The CDR3 sequence: CASSLRLNEQYF. The CDR3 bases are TGTGCCAGCAGTTTGCGGTTGAACGAGCAGTACTTC.

The CDR3 DNA sequence: TGTGCCAGCAGGAGGGACAGCCTGAGCACAGATACGCAGTATTTT. Amino acid sequence: CASRRDSLSTDTQYF. This chain joins TRBV6-4 and TRBJ2-3, with 7 bases aligning to TRBD1. CDR1 and CDR2 (germline): MRHNA, SNTAGT. V trimming: 6 bases; J trimming: 0 bases; junction bases outside the gene matches: 6. CDR3 length: 15 amino acids.

The CDR3 DNA is TGTGCCAGCCAACGCGGGGGGGTCACCGGGGAGCTGTTTTTT. Residues: CASQRGGVTGELFF. This chain links TRBV27 with TRBJ2-2; the match to TRBD2 covers 9 bases. The CDR3 runs to 14 residues. Germline loops: CDR1 MNHEY, CDR2 SMNVEV (reference sequence). V shed 8 bases, J shed 4 bases, and the junction held 5 bases outside the gene matches.

V usage is TRBV4-1 and J usage is TRBJ2-1; perhaps TRBD2 as D (6 bases). Germline V gene sequence: CDR1 MGHRA, CDR2 YSYEKL. The germline V and J ends were trimmed by 4 bases and 6 bases, with 13 bases remaining between them. The CDR3 is 14 amino acids. CDR3 DNA sequence: TGCGCCAGCAGCCGAGGACTGGGGGGCAATGAGCAGTTCTTC. Its translation is CASSRGLGGNEQFF.

The chain employs TRBV5-1 and TRBJ2-2, with 10 bases aligning to TRBD2. The CDR3 runs to 17 residues. Germline values: CDR1 SGHRS, CDR2 YFSETQ. J was trimmed by 2 bases and V by 0 bases; bases with no gene match: 4. The CDR3 region is CASSLASGGDNTGELFF. In nucleotides, the CDR3 is TGCGCCAGCAGCTTGGCTAGCGGGGGAGACAACACCGGGGAGCTGTTTTTT.

The chain uses TRBV6-4 and TRBJ2-3, with D perhaps matching TRBD2 (5 bases). The CDR3 sequence is 16 residues long. The V end lost 0 bases, the J end lost 4 bases, and 14 bases lay between the germline ends. CDR1 and CDR2 (germline): MRHNA, SNTAGT. The chain's CDR3 is CASSDSFRTGADTQYF. The CDR3 DNA sequence: TGTGCCAGCAGTGACTCGTTTAGGACCGGGGCAGATACGCAGTATTTT.

This clone was seen a handful of times. CDR3 nucleotides: TGTGCCAGCAGCAACCTTCCCTCCCTAGCGGGGGGAACCGGGGAGCTGTTTTTT. It specifies CASSNLPSLAGGTGELFF. The chain employs TRBV9 and TRBJ2-2; 11 bases are shared with TRBD2. The V gene end was trimmed by 4 bases and the J gene end by 5 bases; junction bases not matched to a gene: 13. The length of the CDR3 is 18 residues. Looked up from germline, CDR1 is SGDLS and CDR2 is YYNGEE.

This clone was detected once. The chain combines TRBV5-1 with TRBJ1-6; no definite D call. CDR3 length: 16 amino acids. Looked up from germline, CDR1 is SGHRS and CDR2 is YFSETQ. Trimming pared 0 bases from V and 4 bases from J, leaving 11 bases between. The CDR3 bases are TGCGCCAGCAGCTTGGGAGGGATGGGGTATAATTCACCCCTCCACTTT. Amino acids: CASSLGGMGYNSPLHF.

The J gene is TRBJ2-1, the V gene TRBV3-1 (or the pseudogene TRBV3-2), with TRBD2 matching over 9 bases. The CDR3 has 17 residues. J was trimmed by 4 bases and V by 2 bases; bases with no gene match: 9. Germline V gene lookup returns CDR1 LGHDT and CDR2 YNNKEL (reference sequence). This CDR3 is CASSQPLRLAGYNEQFF. In nucleotides, the CDR3 is TGTGCCAGCAGCCAACCCCTCAGGCTAGCGGGGTACAATGAGCAGTTCTTC.

The chain recombines TRBV24-1 with TRBJ2-1, with TRBD1 matching over 9 bases. The V and J ends lost 2 bases and 1 base, in that order; junction bases with no gene match: 17. CDR3 size: 21 residues. The V gene's germline CDR1 is KGHDR and CDR2 SFDVKD. For the CDR3, the DNA is TGTGCCACCAGTGATTCGCCGGGACAGGGAAGGGTAGCCCAATCCTACAATGAGCAGTTCTTC. Translation gives CATSDSPGQGRVAQSYNEQFF.

In this sample, this clone turned up once. The J gene is TRBJ1-3, the V gene TRBV3-1 (or the pseudogene TRBV3-2), with 8 bases that match TRBD1. V was pared by 2 bases and J by 3 bases, with 3 bases of the junction left unmatched. CDR3 length equals 15 residues. Germline CDR1 reads LGHDT; CDR2 reads YNNKEL (reference sequence). CDR3 DNA sequence: TGTGCCAGCAGCCAAACAGGGGGGTTTGGAAACACCATATATTTT. It specifies CASSQTGGFGNTIYF.

The gene calls are TRBV3-1 (or the pseudogene TRBV3-2) and TRBJ2-1; 8 bases match TRBD1. The germline gives CDR1 LGHDT, CDR2 YNNKEL (reference sequence). V shed 5 bases and J 4 bases; nucleotides not matched to a gene: 10. The CDR3 has 16 amino acids. This chain's CDR3 is CASSEASGGAYNEQFF. As DNA, the CDR3 is TGTGCCAGCAGCGAAGCATCAGGGGGCGCGTACAATGAGCAGTTCTTC.

The chain recombines TRBV3-1 (or the pseudogene TRBV3-2) with TRBJ2-3; the D is unclear. The CDR3 has 16 residues. V gave up 0 bases and J gave up 2 bases, with 12 bases separating them. Germline V gene lookup returns CDR1 LGHDT and CDR2 YNNKEL (reference sequence). CDR3 amino acids: CASSQDYSEFTDTQYF. For the CDR3, the DNA is TGTGCCAGCAGCCAAGATTACAGTGAGTTCACAGATACGCAGTATTTT.

The chain combines TRBV18 with TRBJ2-7, with 9 nucleotides matching TRBD2. The CDR3 length is 16 residues. The germline CDR1 and CDR2 sequences are KGHSH and LQKENI. V was pared by 1 base and J by 2 bases, with 6 bases of the junction left unmatched. The CDR3 nucleotides are TGTGCCAGCTCACCACTGGTGGCGGGAGGGCCCTACGAGCAGTACTTC. It yields the protein CASSPLVAGGPYEQYF.

This clone was seen a few times. This chain connects TRBV2 to TRBJ2-7, with D hard to call. Germline-derived CDR1 and CDR2 are SNHLY and FYNNEI. CDR3 length: 12 residues. V lost 4 bases to trimming and J lost 2 bases, with 6 bases between them. The DNA of the CDR3 is TGTGCCAGCAGTGGCAGGACCTACGAGCAGTACTTC. Protein sequence: CASSGRTYEQYF.

V usage is TRBV7-2 and J usage is TRBJ2-1; D perhaps matches TRBD2 (6 bases). Germline CDR1 SGHTA, CDR2 FQGNSA. This CDR3 is built from 14 residues. The V end lost 5 bases, the J end lost 7 bases, and 15 bases lay between the germline ends. The DNA of the CDR3 is TGTGCCAGCAGCCCAGGGCTAGCGCCGAATGAGCAGTTCTTC. Residues: CASSPGLAPNEQFF.

The V and J genes are TRBV11-3 and TRBJ2-1; weak D call: TRBD1 (7 bases). The CDR3 extends over 14 amino acids. V was trimmed by 5 bases and J by 6 bases, leaving 14 bases between them. Germline V CDR1 and CDR2: SGHNT, YENEEA. The CDR3 loop is CASSPRGRFNEQFF. Here the CDR3 DNA reads TGTGCCAGCAGCCCCAGGGGGAGGTTCAATGAGCAGTTCTTC.

CDR3 DNA sequence: TGTGCTAGTGGTGCCCGGGGTTTCGGGAACACTGAAGCTTTCTTT. Its protein product is CASGARGFGNTEAFF. J is TRBJ1-1 and V is TRBV12-5; D gene uncertain. The V end lost 5 bases, the J end lost 1 base, and 14 bases lay between the germline ends. CDR1 is LGHNT, CDR2 FRNRAP, per germline. The CDR3 has 15 amino acids.

The chain links TRBV5-4 to TRBJ1-1; the D is unclear. Between the trimmed V and J ends, which lost 9 bases and 3 bases, there was a span of 9 bases. Germline V gene sequence: CDR1 SGHNT, CDR2 YYREEE (reference sequence). The CDR3 length is 11 residues. The CDR3 bases are TGTGCCACGTCGAGGGACACTGAAGCTTTCTTT. It codes for CATSRDTEAFF. Full variable domain (missing parts from reference TRBV5-4 and TRBJ1-1): ETGVTQSPTHLIKTRGQQVTLRCSSQSGHNTVSWYQQALGQGPQFIFQYYREEENGRGNFPPRFSGLQFPNYSSELNVNALELDDSALYLCATSRDTEAFFGQGTRLTVV.

The chain links TRBV6-5 to TRBJ1-6; maybe TRBD1 (5 bases). CDR1 MNHEY and CDR2 SVGAGI come from the germline V gene. The ends were cut back, 7 bases at V and 0 bases at J, with 10 bases in the middle. This CDR3 comprises 15 residues. CDR3 protein: CASMQTDSYNSPLHF. Here the CDR3 DNA reads TGTGCCAGCATGCAGACAGACTCCTATAATTCACCCCTCCACTTT.

The chain combines TRBV19 with TRBJ1-1, with D hard to call. V dropped 5 bases and J dropped 6 bases, with 13 bases sitting between them. This CDR3 contains 13 residues. The germline CDR1 and CDR2 sequences are LNHDA and SQIVND (reference sequence). Here the CDR3 reads CASSVKIGPEAFF. CDR3 DNA sequence: TGTGCCAGTAGTGTAAAGATTGGCCCTGAAGCTTTCTTT.

This clone appeared once. The V call is TRBV28, the J call TRBJ1-4; perhaps TRBD1 as D (5 bases). This CDR3 has 15 residues. Germline CDR1 and CDR2: MDHEN and SYDVKM. The ends were cut back, 4 bases at V and 3 bases at J, with 12 bases in the middle. The CDR3 DNA sequence: TGTGCCAGCAGTTCCCCGGACAACTCTAATGAAAAACTGTTTTTT. Translated: CASSSPDNSNEKLFF.

CDR3 loop: CASSQDRGRRETQYF. As DNA, the CDR3 is TGTGCCAGTAGCCAGGACAGGGGAAGGAGGGAGACCCAGTACTTC. The V and J genes are TRBV19 and TRBJ2-5; 9 bases match TRBD1. The trim removed 6 bases at V and 5 bases at J, leaving 10 bases unmatched. The CDR3 length is 15 residues. Per the germline V gene, CDR1 is LNHDA and CDR2 is SQIVND (reference sequence).

This chain uses TRBV11-2 with TRBJ2-7; no firm D call. V gave up 0 bases and J gave up 6 bases, with 12 bases separating them. CDR3 size: 14 residues. The germline V gene encodes CDR1 SGHAT and CDR2 FQNNGV. CDR3 DNA sequence: TGTGCCAGCAGCTTAGAACCCCCTGGCCCCGAGCAGTACTTC. Its translation is CASSLEPPGPEQYF.

The chain recombines TRBV2 with TRBJ1-2; 8 bases are a match to TRBD1. J was trimmed by 4 bases and V by 9 bases; bases with no gene match: 4. The germline V gene encodes CDR1 SNHLY and CDR2 FYNNEI. This CDR3 region has 12 residues. Here the CDR3 reads CASSTGVYGYTF. The CDR3 nucleotides are TGTGCCAGTTCGACAGGGGTCTATGGCTACACCTTC.

The CDR3 DNA reads TGCGCCAGCAGCTTGCTAGGAGGCGGGGATAATTCACCCCTCCACTTT. Translating it yields CASSLLGGGDNSPLHF. The chain recombines TRBV5-1 with TRBJ1-6; D gene ambiguous. The germline V gene has CDR1 SGHRS and CDR2 YFSETQ. V lost 1 base to trimming and J lost 5 bases, with 13 bases between them. CDR3 length equals 16 residues.

CDR3 in DNA: TGTGCCAGCAGCTTACTCCTCGAGACCCAGTACTTC. It translates to CASSLLLETQYF. This sequence joins TRBV7-9 and TRBJ2-5; D gene uncertain. The CDR3 runs to 12 residues. CDR1 is SEHNR, CDR2 FQNEAQ, per germline (reference sequence). The V end was cut by 2 bases, the J end by 5 bases, with 6 bases between. Full variable domain (remainder filled in from reference TRBV7-9 and TRBJ2-5): DTGVSQNPRHKITKRGQNVTFRCDPISEHNRLYWYRQTLGQGPEFLTYFQNEAQLEKSRLLSDRFSAERPKGSFSTLEIQRTEQGDSAMYLCASSLLLETQYFGPGTRLLVL.

The gene calls are TRBV27 and TRBJ2-1; TRBD2 might be the D (5 bases). This CDR3 spans 14 amino acids. CDR1 and CDR2 (germline): MNHEY, SMNVEV (reference sequence). With 7 bases removed from V and 2 bases from J, the gap between germline ends came to 12 bases. The CDR3 DNA sequence: TGTGCCAGCATCCCCGGGGTGCCCTACAATGAGCAGTTCTTC. As protein: CASIPGVPYNEQFF.